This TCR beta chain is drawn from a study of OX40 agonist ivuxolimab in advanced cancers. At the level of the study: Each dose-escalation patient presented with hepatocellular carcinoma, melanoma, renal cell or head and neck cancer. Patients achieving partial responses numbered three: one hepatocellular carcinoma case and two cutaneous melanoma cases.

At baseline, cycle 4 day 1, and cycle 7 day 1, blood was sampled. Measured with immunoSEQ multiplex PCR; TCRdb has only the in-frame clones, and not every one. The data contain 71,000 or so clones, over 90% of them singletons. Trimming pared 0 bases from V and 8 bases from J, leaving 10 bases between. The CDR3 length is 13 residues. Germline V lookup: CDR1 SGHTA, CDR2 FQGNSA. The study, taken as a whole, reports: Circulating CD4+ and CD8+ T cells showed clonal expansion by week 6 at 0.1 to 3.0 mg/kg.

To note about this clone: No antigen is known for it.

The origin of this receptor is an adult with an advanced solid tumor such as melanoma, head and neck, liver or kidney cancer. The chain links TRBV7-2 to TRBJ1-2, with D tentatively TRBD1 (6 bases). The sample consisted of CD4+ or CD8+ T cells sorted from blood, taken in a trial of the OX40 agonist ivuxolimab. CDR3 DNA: TGTGCCAGCAGCTTAGCGGACAGCGGCGGCTACACCTTC. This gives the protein CASSLADSGGYTF.